Listed below are T cell receptor beta chains from one sample, sequenced in a study of blood T cell repertoires in COVID-19. The protocol was immunoSEQ multiplex PCR, while the TCRdb copy is restricted to in-frame clones and leaves out a portion. The profile covers 150,000 or so clones, with around nine tenths appearing a single time and 10% taken by the ten largest. Material for sequencing was peripheral blood. The source is a woman in her seventies with COVID-19, enrolled during active disease. Both conserved end residues are part of each CDR3. A D gene is named only where the DNA matches it firmly. Only some rows state a clone size, as once, few, many or a class for expanded clones.

j_call	v_call	clone_size	d_call	cdr3_nt	cdr3_aa
TRBJ2-7	TRBV27	.	.	TGTGCCAGCAGTAGAGGTTGGAGCTCCTACGAGCAGTACTTC	CASSRGWSSYEQYF
TRBJ1-1	TRBV9	.	.	TGTGCCAGCAGCGTAGCATGGAACACTGAAGCTTTCTTT	CASSVAWNTEAFF
TRBJ1-1	TRBV6-5	.	.	TGTGCCACACATATATACAGGAGCATGAACACTGAAGCTTTCTTT	CATHIYRSMNTEAFF
TRBJ2-7	TRBV5-5	.	.	TGTGCCAGCAGCACCCGGACAGGCCCAGGGGGGGAGCAGTACTTC	CASSTRTGPGGEQYF
TRBJ1-5	TRBV28	once	.	TGTGCCAGCAGTTTAGGACAGCGAGGGGTGAGCAATCAGCCCCAGCATTTT	CASSLGQRGVSNQPQHF
TRBJ1-4	TRBV5-1	.	.	TGCGCCAGCAGCACCACTGAGGCAACTAATGAAAAACTGTTTTTT	CASSTTEATNEKLFF
TRBJ1-1	TRBV10-3	once	.	TGTGCCATCAGTGAGGGACAGCCGAACACTGAAGCTTTCTTT	CAISEGQPNTEAFF
TRBJ1-2	TRBV19	.	TRBD1	TGTGCCAGTACCTCCCCCCCCGGACAGGGGGCCAGTGGCTACACCTTC	CASTSPPGQGASGYTF
TRBJ1-1	TRBV7-8	.	TRBD1	TGTGCCAGCAGCGTGACAGGGTTAACTGAAGCTTTCTTT	CASSVTGLTEAFF
TRBJ1-2	TRBV6-1	.	.	TGTGCCAGCAGTGAAACAGGGAGGGACTATGGCTACACCTTC	CASSETGRDYGYTF
TRBJ1-2	TRBV4-1	.	.	TGCGCCAGCAGCCAAAGACAGGATTCCTATGGCTACACCTTC	CASSQRQDSYGYTF
TRBJ1-1	TRBV27	.	TRBD1	TGTGCCAGCAGTTACAGAGGGGGCTGGAACACTGAAGCTTTCTTT	CASSYRGGWNTEAFF
TRBJ2-7	TRBV5-1	.	TRBD1	TGCGCCAGCAGCTCCCGGCCGGGACAGAAATCCTACGAGCAGTACTTC	CASSSRPGQKSYEQYF
TRBJ1-2	TRBV12-5	.	.	TGTGCTAGTGGTTTGGCCTCCGGGAACTATGGCTACACCTTC	CASGLASGNYGYTF
TRBJ1-5	TRBV5-8	few	.	TGTGCCAGCAGCTTCCGGGGATCGCCCGGGGGGGGGTTTAGCAATCAGCCCCAGCATTTT	CASSFRGSPGGGFSNQPQHF
TRBJ2-3	TRBV2	once	TRBD2	TGTGCCAGCAGCGAAAGACTAGCGGGGGATTTCACAGATACGCAGTATTTT	CASSERLAGDFTDTQYF
TRBJ1-2	TRBV19	.	.	TGTGCCAGTAGTATGGGGTCAGGGGATCCCTATGGCTACACCTTC	CASSMGSGDPYGYTF
TRBJ2-5	TRBV6-5	once	.	TGTGCCAGCACCCAGGGACTGGCTGTGGGGACCCAGTACTTC	CASTQGLAVGTQYF
TRBJ1-1	TRBV29-1	once	TRBD1	TGCAGCGTGGACAGGGGCCTGAACACTGAAGCTTTCTTT	CSVDRGLNTEAFF
TRBJ2-1	TRBV7-3	.	TRBD1	TGTGCCAGTGGACAGGGGGCCTACAATGAGCAGTTCTTC	CASGQGAYNEQFF
TRBJ1-6	TRBV7-9	.	.	TGTGCCAGCAGCTTAACAGGGTTGGATAATTCACCCCTCCACTTT	CASSLTGLDNSPLHF
TRBJ2-1	TRBV3-1/TRBV3-2	.	.	TGTGCCAGCAGCCAAGTCAGCCTGGGGGAGGTCTTC	CASSQVSLGEVF
TRBJ2-5	TRBV28	.	.	TGTGCCAGCAGTCCCCCGCACTCACAAGAGACCCAGTACTTC	CASSPPHSQETQYF
TRBJ1-6	TRBV27	.	TRBD1	TGTGCCAGCAGTGACTGGACAGGGGGCGTCTATAATTCACCCCTCCACTTT	CASSDWTGGVYNSPLHF
TRBJ1-5	TRBV5-8	.	TRBD1	TGTGCCAGCAGCCCTGGACAGGGGAAGCTGGAGCCCCAGCATTTT	CASSPGQGKLEPQHF
TRBJ2-3	TRBV6-1	.	TRBD1	TGTGCCAGCAGTGAGCGACAGGGTTGGTCAGATACGCAGTATTTT	CASSERQGWSDTQYF
TRBJ1-6	TRBV7-3	.	.	TGTGCCAGCAGCGCCCGCGGCAGGGGAAGCTCCTATAATTCACCCCTCCACTTT	CASSARGRGSSYNSPLHF
TRBJ2-1	TRBV18	.	.	TGTGCCAGCTCACCAATTTTAGCAGGGTTGAATGAGCAGTTCTTC	CASSPILAGLNEQFF
TRBJ2-1	TRBV3-1/TRBV3-2	.	TRBD2	TGTGCCAGCAGCCATATCGGGGGAGCGGGGGCTACCAATGAGCAGTTCTTC	CASSHIGGAGATNEQFF
TRBJ1-1	TRBV5-6	once	.	TGTGCCAGCAGCGGGGGCTTGAGGGTGGTGGAAACTGAAGCTTTCTTT	CASSGGLRVVETEAFF
TRBJ2-1	TRBV5-1	.	TRBD1	TGCGCCAGCAGCTCTACGGGACAGGGGTCCAATGAGCAGTTCTTC	CASSSTGQGSNEQFF
TRBJ1-2	TRBV2	.	TRBD1	TGTGCCAGCACCGGACAGGCGAACAACTATGGCTACACCTTC	CASTGQANNYGYTF
TRBJ2-2	TRBV2	.	.	TGTGCCAGCAGTGATAGGGGCGCCGGCACCGGGGAGCTGTTTTTT	CASSDRGAGTGELFF
TRBJ2-7	TRBV5-1	.	.	TGCGCCAGCAGCTCCTCCGGGAGCTCCTACGAGCAGTACTTC	CASSSSGSSYEQYF
TRBJ1-6	TRBV5-5	few	TRBD1	TGTGCCAGCAGCATCCAGGGGGGTAATAATTCACCCCTCCACTTT	CASSIQGGNNSPLHF
TRBJ2-1	TRBV28	.	.	TGTGCCAGCAGCTTGAGGAATGAGCAGTTCTTC	CASSLRNEQFF
TRBJ2-7	TRBV2	.	.	TGTGCCAGCAGTTTCGGCTACGAGCAGTACTTC	CASSFGYEQYF
TRBJ2-5	TRBV5-4	.	.	TGTGCCAGCAGCTGGAGTCGTGTGGTGGAGACCCAGTACTTC	CASSWSRVVETQYF
TRBJ2-5	TRBV7-2	.	TRBD1	TGTGCCAGCAGCTTAGGGGGACAGGCCTCTGAGACCCAGTACTTC	CASSLGGQASETQYF
TRBJ1-6	TRBV13	.	.	TGTGCCAGCAGCTTAGGGGGGCATAATTCACCCCTCCACTTT	CASSLGGHNSPLHF
TRBJ2-7	TRBV12-3/TRBV12-4	.	TRBD1	TGTGCCAGCAGTCTACAACAGGGGTACGAGCAGTACTTC	CASSLQQGYEQYF
TRBJ1-5	TRBV29-1	.	.	TGCAGCGTTGAGTTGGCAGGCAATCAGCCCCAGCATTTT	CSVELAGNQPQHF
TRBJ1-1	TRBV19	once	.	TGTGCCAGTAGTATACGGGAAATGAACACTGAAGCTTTCTTT	CASSIREMNTEAFF
TRBJ1-2	TRBV2	.	.	TGTGCCAGCAGTGACTTGACAGAAACTAACTATGGCTACACCTTC	CASSDLTETNYGYTF
TRBJ2-2	TRBV5-1	.	.	TGCGCCAGCAGCTTGGCTAGAGGCGAGAACACCGGGGAGTTGTTTTTT	CASSLARGENTGELFF
TRBJ1-1	TRBV28	.	.	TGTGCCAGCAATGAGAGGGGAGGAGCTTTCTTT	CASNERGGAFF
TRBJ1-2	TRBV3-1/TRBV3-2	.	.	TGTGCCAGCAGCCCCTGGGGGGGGAAGGGCTATGGCTACACCTTC	CASSPWGGKGYGYTF
TRBJ2-7	TRBV7-2	.	TRBD1	TGTGCCAGCAGCGCAGACAGGGCGGGCGAGCAGTACTTC	CASSADRAGEQYF
TRBJ1-4	TRBV6-5	.	TRBD1	TGTGCCAGCAGACAGGGGAAGGCTAATGAAAAACTGTTTTTT	CASRQGKANEKLFF
TRBJ1-6	TRBV9	.	TRBD1	TGTGCCAGCAGAGGGACAGGGGTTTCACCCCTCCACTTT	CASRGTGVSPLHF
TRBJ1-1	TRBV29-1	.	.	TGCAGCGTTGAAAGGCGGCTGAACACTGAAGCTTTCTTT	CSVERRLNTEAFF
TRBJ2-2	TRBV5-1	.	.	TGCGCCAGCAGCTTGGAATCGGTCACCGGGGAGCTGTTTTTT	CASSLESVTGELFF